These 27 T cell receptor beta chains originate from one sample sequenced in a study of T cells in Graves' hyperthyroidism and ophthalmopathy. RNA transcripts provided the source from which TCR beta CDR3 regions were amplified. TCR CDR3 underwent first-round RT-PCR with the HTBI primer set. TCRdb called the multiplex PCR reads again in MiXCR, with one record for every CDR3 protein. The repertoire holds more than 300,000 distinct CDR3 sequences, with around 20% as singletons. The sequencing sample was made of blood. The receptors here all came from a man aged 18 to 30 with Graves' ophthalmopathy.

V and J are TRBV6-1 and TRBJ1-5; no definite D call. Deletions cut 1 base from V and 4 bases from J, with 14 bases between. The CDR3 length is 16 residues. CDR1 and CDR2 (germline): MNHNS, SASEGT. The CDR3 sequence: CASSEVGLNRNQPQHF. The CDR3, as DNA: TGTGCCAGCAGTGAAGTGGGTCTGAATAGGAATCAGCCCCAGCATTTT.

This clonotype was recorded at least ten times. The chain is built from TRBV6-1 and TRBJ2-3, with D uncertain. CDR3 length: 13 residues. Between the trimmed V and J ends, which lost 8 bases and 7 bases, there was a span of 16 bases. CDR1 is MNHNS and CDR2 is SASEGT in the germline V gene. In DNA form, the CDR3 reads TGTGCCAGCCACCCCGAATCTCCCTATACGCAGTATTTT. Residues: CASHPESPYTQYF.

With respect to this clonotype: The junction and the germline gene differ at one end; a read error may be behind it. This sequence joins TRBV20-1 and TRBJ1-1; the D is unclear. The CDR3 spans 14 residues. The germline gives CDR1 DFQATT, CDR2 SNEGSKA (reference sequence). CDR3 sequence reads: CNASPGSEAIEAFF. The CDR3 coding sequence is TGCAATGCTTCTCCGGGGTCTGAGGCGATTGAAGCTTTCTTT.

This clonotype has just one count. CDR3 nucleotides: TGTGCCAGCAGCTCCCCGCTAGAGGAAGAGACCCAGTACTTC. This codes for CASSSPLEEETQYF. The gene calls are TRBV7-9 and TRBJ2-5; D ambiguous. This CDR3 is 14 amino acids long. In germline, CDR1 is SEHNR, CDR2 FQNEAQ (reference sequence). Trimming shortened V by 4 bases and J by 3 bases, and 12 bases separated the two germline ends.

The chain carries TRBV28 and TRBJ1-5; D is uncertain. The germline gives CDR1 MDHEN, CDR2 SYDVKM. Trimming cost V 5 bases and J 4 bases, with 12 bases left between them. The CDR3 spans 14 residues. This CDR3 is CASSLRPFNQPQHF. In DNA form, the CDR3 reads TGTGCCAGCAGTCTCAGACCCTTTAATCAGCCCCAGCATTTT. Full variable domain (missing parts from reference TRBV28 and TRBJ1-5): DVKVTQSSRYLVKRTGEKVFLECVQDMDHENMFWYRQDPGLGLRLIYFSYDVKMKEKGDIPEGYSVSREKKERFSLILESASTNQTSMYLCASSLRPFNQPQHFGDGTRLSIL.

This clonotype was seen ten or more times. CDR3 loop: CASTGQPNYGYTF. The CDR3 region has the DNA TGTGCCAGCACTGGGCAGCCTAACTATGGCTACACCTTC. The chain recombines TRBV2 with TRBJ1-2; no clear D gene. This CDR3 has 13 residues. V was trimmed by 7 bases and J by 0 bases, leaving 9 bases between them. Germline CDR1 SNHLY, CDR2 FYNNEI.

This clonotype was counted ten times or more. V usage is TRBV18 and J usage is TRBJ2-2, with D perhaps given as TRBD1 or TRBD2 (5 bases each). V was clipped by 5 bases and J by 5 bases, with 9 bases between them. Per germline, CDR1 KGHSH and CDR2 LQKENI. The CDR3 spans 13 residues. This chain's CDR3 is CASSEGSTGELFF. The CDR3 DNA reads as TGTGCCAGCTCAGAGGGGAGTACCGGGGAGCTGTTTTTT.

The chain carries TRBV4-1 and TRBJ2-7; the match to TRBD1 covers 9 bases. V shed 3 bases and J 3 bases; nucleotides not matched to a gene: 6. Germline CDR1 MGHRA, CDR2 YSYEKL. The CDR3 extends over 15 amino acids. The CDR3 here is CASSHGQGPDYEQYF. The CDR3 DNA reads TGCGCCAGCAGCCACGGACAGGGGCCCGACTACGAGCAGTACTTC.

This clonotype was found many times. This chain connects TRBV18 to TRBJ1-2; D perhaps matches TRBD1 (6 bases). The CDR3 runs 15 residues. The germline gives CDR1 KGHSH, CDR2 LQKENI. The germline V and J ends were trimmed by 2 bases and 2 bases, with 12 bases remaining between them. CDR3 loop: CASSPGDRTNYGYTF. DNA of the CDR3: TGTGCCAGCTCACCAGGCGACAGGACCAACTATGGCTACACCTTC.

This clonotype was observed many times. The CDR3 nucleotides are TGTGCCAGCAGTTTGGGGACTAGCGGGGGCCTCGTGCCTCAAGAGACCCAGTACTTC. This sequence encodes CASSLGTSGGLVPQETQYF. The chain recombines TRBV27 with TRBJ2-5; 14 nucleotides agree with TRBD2. The CDR3 sequence is 19 residues long. The ends lost 3 bases at V and 2 bases at J; junction bases unmatched: 11. Per germline, CDR1 MNHEY and CDR2 SMNVEV (reference sequence).

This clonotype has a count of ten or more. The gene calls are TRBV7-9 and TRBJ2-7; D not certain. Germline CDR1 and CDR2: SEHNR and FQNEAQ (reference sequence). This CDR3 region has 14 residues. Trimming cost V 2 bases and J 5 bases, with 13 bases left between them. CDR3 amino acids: CASSLTSWTHEQYF. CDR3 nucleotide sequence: TGTGCCAGCAGCTTAACGTCATGGACCCACGAGCAGTACTTC. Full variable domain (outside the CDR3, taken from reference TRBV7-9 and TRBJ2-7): DTGVSQNPRHKITKRGQNVTFRCDPISEHNRLYWYRQTLGQGPEFLTYFQNEAQLEKSRLLSDRFSAERPKGSFSTLEIQRTEQGDSAMYLCASSLTSWTHEQYFGPGTRLTVT.

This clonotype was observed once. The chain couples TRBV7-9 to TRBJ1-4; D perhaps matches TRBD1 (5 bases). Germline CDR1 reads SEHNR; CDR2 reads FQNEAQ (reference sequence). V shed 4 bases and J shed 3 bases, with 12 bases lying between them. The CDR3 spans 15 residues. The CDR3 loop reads CASSSSGTSNEKLFF. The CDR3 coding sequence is TGTGCCAGCAGCTCCTCCGGGACGTCTAATGAAAAACTGTTTTTT.

The CDR3 DNA reads TGCGCCAGCAGAAAATCCGGGACTAGTCTCGATCTAAGGAACAATGAGCAGTTCTTC. Translation: CASRKSGTSLDLRNNEQFF. The chain has TRBV4-1 and TRBJ2-1, with 8 bases aligning to TRBD2. Per germline, CDR1 MGHRA and CDR2 YSYEKL. Trimming at V came to 6 bases and at J to 5 bases, leaving 21 bases not matched to a gene. The CDR3 consists of 19 residues.

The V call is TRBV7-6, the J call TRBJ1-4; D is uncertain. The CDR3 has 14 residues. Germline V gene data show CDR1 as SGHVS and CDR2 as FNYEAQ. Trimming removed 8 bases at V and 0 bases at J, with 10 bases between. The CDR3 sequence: CASYQPTTNEKLFF. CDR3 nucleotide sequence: TGTGCCAGCTACCAACCCACAACTAATGAAAAACTGTTTTTT.

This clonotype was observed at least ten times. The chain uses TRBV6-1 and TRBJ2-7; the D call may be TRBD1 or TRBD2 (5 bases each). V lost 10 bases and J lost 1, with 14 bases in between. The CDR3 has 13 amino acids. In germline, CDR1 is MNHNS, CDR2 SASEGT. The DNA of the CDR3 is TGTGCCACCATGAGGGGCCAATCCTACGAGCAGTACTTC. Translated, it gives CATMRGQSYEQYF.

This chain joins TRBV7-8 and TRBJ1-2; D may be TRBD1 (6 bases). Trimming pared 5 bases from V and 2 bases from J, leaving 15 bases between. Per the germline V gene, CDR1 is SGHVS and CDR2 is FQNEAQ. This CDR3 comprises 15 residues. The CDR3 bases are TGTGCCAGCAGCCCCCCTAGGACAGTGAACTATGGCTACACCTTC. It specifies CASSPPRTVNYGYTF.

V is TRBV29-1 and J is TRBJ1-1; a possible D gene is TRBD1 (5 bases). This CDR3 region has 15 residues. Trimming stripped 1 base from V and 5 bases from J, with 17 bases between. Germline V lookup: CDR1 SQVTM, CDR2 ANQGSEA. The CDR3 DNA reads TGCAGCGTTGAAGTACGACAGAGGAGAGGGACTGAAGCTTTCTTT. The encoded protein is CSVEVRQRRGTEAFF.

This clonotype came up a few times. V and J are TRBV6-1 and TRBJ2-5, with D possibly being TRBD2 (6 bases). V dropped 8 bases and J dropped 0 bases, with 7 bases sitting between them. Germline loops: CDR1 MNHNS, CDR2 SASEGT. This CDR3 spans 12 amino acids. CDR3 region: CASRDYQETQYF. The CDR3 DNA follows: TGTGCCAGCCGGGACTACCAAGAGACCCAGTACTTC.

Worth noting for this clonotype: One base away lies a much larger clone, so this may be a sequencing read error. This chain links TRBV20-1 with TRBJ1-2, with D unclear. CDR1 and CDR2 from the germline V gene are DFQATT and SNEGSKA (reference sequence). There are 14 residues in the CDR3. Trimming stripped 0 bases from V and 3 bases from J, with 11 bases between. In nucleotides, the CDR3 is TGCAGTGCTAGAGATTCGGACGGGGACTATGGCTACACCTTC. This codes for CSARDSDGDYGYTF.

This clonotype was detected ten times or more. The chain's CDR3 is CASSAGWQLTTEAFF. The CDR3, as DNA: TGTGCCAGCAGCGCAGGGTGGCAGTTGACCACTGAAGCTTTCTTT. The J gene is TRBJ1-1, the V gene TRBV28; D perhaps matches TRBD1 (5 bases). The CDR3 runs 15 residues. Germline assignment: CDR1 MDHEN and CDR2 SYDVKM. The V and J ends lost 6 bases and 4 bases respectively, with 18 bases between them. Variable domain in full (rest from reference TRBV28 and TRBJ1-1): DVKVTQSSRYLVKRTGEKVFLECVQDMDHENMFWYRQDPGLGLRLIYFSYDVKMKEKGDIPEGYSVSREKKERFSLILESASTNQTSMYLCASSAGWQLTTEAFFGQGTRLTVV.

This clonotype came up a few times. CDR3 amino acids: CASNLGGLAKNIQYF. Written as DNA, the CDR3 is TGTGCCAGCAATCTAGGCGGTCTAGCCAAAAACATTCAGTACTTC. J is TRBJ2-4 and V is TRBV2; D is ambiguous. Between the trimmed V and J ends, which lost 7 bases and 0 bases, there was a span of 13 bases. Germline-derived CDR1 and CDR2 are SNHLY and FYNNEI. This CDR3 comprises 15 residues. Together with reference TRBV2 and TRBJ2-4, the CDR3 gives the full variable domain: EPEVTQTPSHQVTQMGQEVILRCVPISNHLYFYWYRQILGQKVEFLVSFYNNEISEKSEIFDDQFSVERPDGSNFTLKIRSTKLEDSAMYFCASNLGGLAKNIQYFGAGTRLSVL.

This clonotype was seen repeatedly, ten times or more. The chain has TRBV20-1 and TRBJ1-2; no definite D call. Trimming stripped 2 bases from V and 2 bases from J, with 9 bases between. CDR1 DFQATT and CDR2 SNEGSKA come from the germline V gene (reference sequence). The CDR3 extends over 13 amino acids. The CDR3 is CSARSPRNYGYTF. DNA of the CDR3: TGCAGTGCTAGAAGCCCTAGAAACTATGGCTACACCTTC.

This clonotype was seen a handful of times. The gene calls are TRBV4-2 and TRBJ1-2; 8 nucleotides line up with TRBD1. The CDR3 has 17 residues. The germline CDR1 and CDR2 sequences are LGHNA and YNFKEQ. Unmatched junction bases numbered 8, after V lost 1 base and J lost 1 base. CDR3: CASSQAGTGSNNYGYTF. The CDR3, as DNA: TGTGCCAGCAGCCAAGCCGGGACAGGAAGTAATAACTATGGCTACACCTTC.

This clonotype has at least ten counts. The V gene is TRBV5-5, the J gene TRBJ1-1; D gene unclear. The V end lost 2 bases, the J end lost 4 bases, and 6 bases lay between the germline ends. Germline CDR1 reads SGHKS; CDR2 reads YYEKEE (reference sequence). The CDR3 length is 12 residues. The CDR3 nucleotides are TGTGCCAGCAGCTTTGTTCTCACTGAAGCTTTCTTT. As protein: CASSFVLTEAFF.

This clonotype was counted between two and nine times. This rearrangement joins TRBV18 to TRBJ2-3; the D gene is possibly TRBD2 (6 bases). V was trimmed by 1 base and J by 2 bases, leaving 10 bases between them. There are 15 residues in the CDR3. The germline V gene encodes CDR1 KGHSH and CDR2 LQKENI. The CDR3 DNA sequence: TGTGCCAGCTCACCACGGACTACCTTCACAGATACGCAGTATTTT. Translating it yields CASSPRTTFTDTQYF.

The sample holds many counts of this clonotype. The CDR3 protein is CASSSRGQPHQPQHF. The CDR3 nucleotides read TGTGCCAGCAGCTCAAGGGGTCAGCCTCATCAGCCCCAGCATTTT. The chain couples TRBV3-1 to TRBJ1-5; TRBD1 is a possible D gene (5 bases). The germline V gene has CDR1 LGHDT and CDR2 YNNKEL (reference sequence). Trimming stripped 5 bases from V and 5 bases from J, with 16 bases between. The CDR3 contains 15 residues. The variable domain in full, with the rest retrieved from reference TRBV3-1 and TRBJ1-5, is DTAVSQTPKYLVTQMGNDKSIKCEQNLGHDTMYWYKQDSKKFLKIMFSYNNKELIINETVPNRFSPKSPDKAHLNLHINSLELGDSAVYFCASSSRGQPHQPQHFGDGTRLSIL.

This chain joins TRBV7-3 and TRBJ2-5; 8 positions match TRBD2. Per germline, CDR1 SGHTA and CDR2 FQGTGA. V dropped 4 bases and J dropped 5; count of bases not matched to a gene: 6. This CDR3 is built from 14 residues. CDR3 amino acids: CASSSGTSHETQYF. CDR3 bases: TGTGCCAGCAGCTCGGGGACTAGTCATGAGACCCAGTACTTC.